This T cell receptor (beta chain) was captured in a study of blood T cell repertoires in COVID-19. Study as a whole: The study drew acute and convalescent COVID-19 samples from the United States, Italy and Spain.

Germline V gene lookup returns CDR1 MNHNY and CDR2 SVGAGI (reference sequence). This CDR3 has 14 residues. V was shortened by 2 bases and J by 7 bases, with 12 bases between the two germline ends. TCRdb's copy holds only in-frame clones and misses some; the assay was immunoSEQ multiplex PCR. The sample has some 150,000 clones; roughly 86% are singletons. Sequencing was done on a sample of peripheral blood. This chain connects TRBV6-6 to TRBJ2-1; perhaps TRBD2 as D (5 bases). The clonotype comes from an older woman who had recovered from COVID-19. This CDR3 reads CASSYGLLGNEQFF. The DNA for the CDR3 is TGTGCCAGCAGTTACGGACTGTTAGGAAATGAGCAGTTCTTC.